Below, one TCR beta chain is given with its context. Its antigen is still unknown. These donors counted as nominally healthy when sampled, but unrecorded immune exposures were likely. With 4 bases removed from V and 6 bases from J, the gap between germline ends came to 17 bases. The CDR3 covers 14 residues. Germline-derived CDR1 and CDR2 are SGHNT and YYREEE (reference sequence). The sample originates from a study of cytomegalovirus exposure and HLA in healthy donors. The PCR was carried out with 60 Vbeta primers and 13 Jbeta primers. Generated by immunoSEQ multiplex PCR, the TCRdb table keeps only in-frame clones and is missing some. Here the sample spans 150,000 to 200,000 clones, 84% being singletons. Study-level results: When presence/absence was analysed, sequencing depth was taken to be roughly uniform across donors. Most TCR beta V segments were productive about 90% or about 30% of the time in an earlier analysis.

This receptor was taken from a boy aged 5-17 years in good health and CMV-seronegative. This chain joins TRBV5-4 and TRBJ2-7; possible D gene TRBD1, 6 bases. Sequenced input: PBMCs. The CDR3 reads CASSPWTAPGEQYF. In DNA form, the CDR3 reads TGTGCCAGCAGCCCATGGACAGCCCCTGGCGAGCAGTACTTC.